The 25 T cell receptor beta chains listed next were all sequenced from one sample in a study of blood T cells in healthy people across ages. Using a J-beta primer mix together with a sample-barcoded 5' primer, a second PCR was run for about 7 to 12 cycles. MiXCR was run by TCRdb on the 5' RACE reads, yielding one entry per CDR3 protein. The profile shows around 1,000,000 distinct CDR3 sequences, 20% to 25% of them singletons. These data were also reused for a study on T cells of mothers and their children.

The sample consisted of blood. The receptor set was obtained from a girl aged 2-10 years in good health.

The rearrangement joins TRBV29-1 to TRBJ1-2; D possibly corresponds to TRBD1 (6 bases). V gave up 6 bases and J gave up 5 bases, with 10 bases separating them. The CDR3 loop spans 11 amino acids. Germline V gene lookup returns CDR1 SQVTM and CDR2 ANQGSEA. The CDR3 bases are TGCAGCGTCATGGACAGATATGGCTACACCTTC. As protein: CSVMDRYGYTF.

In the case of this clonotype: The conserved final phenylalanine or tryptophan is absent from the CDR3, which likely points to a read error. Because the CDR3's place on the DNA is in doubt, the DNA is left out and the CDR3 is given as listed by TCRdb. The CDR3 sequence is CASSYTEGGPVV. The J gene is TRBJ2-5, the V gene TRBV6-6; the tabulated D call, TRBD1, remains unverified against the DNA. The germline V gene encodes CDR1 MNHNY and CDR2 SVGAGI (reference sequence). 12 amino acids form the CDR3, both terminal residues included.

V is TRBV29-1 and J is TRBJ2-7, with 8 bases aligning to TRBD1. The CDR3 length is 11 residues. Germline CDR1 is SQVTM and CDR2 is ANQGSEA. J gave up 5 bases and V 6 bases, and 3 bases lay outside the gene matches. Here the CDR3 DNA reads TGCAGCGTCAGACAGGGGCACGAGCAGTACTTC. Protein: CSVRQGHEQYF.

The V call is TRBV5-5, the J call TRBJ2-5; D is perhaps TRBD1 (5 bases). Germline V gene sequence: CDR1 SGHKS, CDR2 YYEKEE (reference sequence). The CDR3 contains 14 residues. Trimming took off 1 base at V and 4 bases at J, with 11 bases between the two ends. The CDR3 coding sequence is TGTGCCAGCAGCTTGTCAGGGAAGTCAGAGACCCAGTACTTC. This codes for CASSLSGKSETQYF.

The J gene is TRBJ2-3, the V gene TRBV28; no definite D call. Trimming cost V 5 bases and J 0 bases, with 12 bases left between them. The length of the CDR3 is 15 residues. Germline assignment: CDR1 MDHEN and CDR2 SYDVKM. The CDR3 DNA reads TGTGCCAGCAGTCTTTTACGTGGAAGCACAGATACGCAGTATTTT. It is translated as CASSLLRGSTDTQYF.

The chain joins TRBV18 to TRBJ1-1; the D gene is possibly TRBD1 (6 bases). V lost 2 bases, J lost 3 bases, and 16 bases lay in between. The CDR3 consists of 16 residues. Per the germline V gene, CDR1 is KGHSH and CDR2 is LQKENI. CDR3: CASSPIDPGGDTEAFF. The CDR3 nucleotides read TGTGCCAGCTCACCAATCGATCCGGGGGGCGACACTGAAGCTTTCTTT.

This clonotype turned up a few times. The J gene is TRBJ2-7, the V gene TRBV12-3 or TRBV12-4; the D is unclear. Trimming left V 5 bases short and J 3 bases short, with 11 bases between. There are 13 residues in the CDR3. CDR3 in DNA: TGTGCCAGCAGTCCATCAGGAGACTACGAGCAGTACTTC. Amino acid sequence: CASSPSGDYEQYF.

The rearrangement uses TRBV9 and TRBJ1-2, with D possibly matching TRBD1 (6 bases). CDR1 is SGDLS, CDR2 YYNGEE, per germline. The CDR3 totals 15 residues. V lost 5 bases and J lost 1, with 15 bases in between. The CDR3 DNA is TGTGCCAGCAGTCTTAACCCGGACAGTAACTATGGCTACACCTTC. Residues: CASSLNPDSNYGYTF.

The rearrangement uses TRBV5-1 and TRBJ2-3, with D tentatively TRBD2 (5 bases). The CDR3 covers 14 residues. V was trimmed by 4 bases and J by 0 bases, leaving 9 bases between them. Germline V gene sequence: CDR1 SGHRS, CDR2 YFSETQ. CDR3 loop: CASSMGESTDTQYF. CDR3 in DNA: TGCGCCAGCAGCATGGGAGAGAGCACAGATACGCAGTATTTT.

This clonotype was detected once. This chain joins TRBV4-1 and TRBJ2-7, with a possible D match to TRBD1 (5 bases). From germline, CDR1 is MGHRA and CDR2 YSYEKL. The CDR3 has 14 amino acids. V gave up 6 bases and J gave up 3 bases, with 15 bases separating them. The CDR3, as DNA: TGCGCCAGCAGACAGGTCGACGGCGGCTACGAGCAGTACTTC. Its protein is CASRQVDGGYEQYF.

This clonotype has just a few counts. This chain uses TRBV7-9 with TRBJ2-2; no firm D call. Trimming stripped 4 bases from V and 5 bases from J, with 5 bases between. The CDR3 covers 12 residues. Germline CDR1 is SEHNR and CDR2 is FQNEAQ (reference sequence). CDR3 sequence (DNA): TGTGCCAGCAGCTACTTTACCGGGGAGCTGTTTTTT. Protein: CASSYFTGELFF. Combining the CDR3 with reference TRBV7-9 and TRBJ2-2 gives the whole variable domain DTGVSQNPRHKITKRGQNVTFRCDPISEHNRLYWYRQTLGQGPEFLTYFQNEAQLEKSRLLSDRFSAERPKGSFSTLEIQRTEQGDSAMYLCASSYFTGELFFGEGSRLTVL.

The CDR3 is CASNPGVAGRDNYGYTF. CDR3 nucleotides: TGTGCCAGCAACCCGGGCGTAGCGGGACGGGATAACTATGGCTACACCTTC. The V and J genes are TRBV6-1 and TRBJ1-2; perhaps TRBD1 as D (5 bases). V was clipped by 7 bases and J by 1 base, with 22 bases between them. CDR1 is MNHNS, CDR2 SASEGT, per germline. This CDR3 is built from 17 residues.

The sample holds many counts of this clonotype. This chain links TRBV11-2 with TRBJ2-1; TRBD1 might be the D (6 bases). Per germline, CDR1 SGHAT and CDR2 FQNNGV. The CDR3 spans 11 residues. Trimming left V 10 bases short and J 7 bases short, with 11 bases between. Here the CDR3 DNA reads TGTGCCACACAAGGGGGAAATGAGCAGTTCTTC. Its protein product is CATQGGNEQFF.

This clonotype came up a few times. The chain joins TRBV2 to TRBJ2-7; 10 bases agree with TRBD2. After removal of 5 bases from V and 4 bases from J, the junction contained 8 bases not matched to a gene. Per germline, CDR1 SNHLY and CDR2 FYNNEI. This CDR3 comprises 15 residues. In nucleotides, the CDR3 is TGTGCCAGCAGTCGCCTACTAGCGGGACAGTACGAGCAGTACTTC. The encoded protein is CASSRLLAGQYEQYF.

This chain uses TRBV4-3 with TRBJ2-7, with 12 bases fitting TRBD1. The J call may be in error: the DNA end matches TRBJ2-1 better. The CDR3 is 16 residues long. CDR1 is LGHNA, CDR2 YSLEER, per germline. The CDR3 DNA reads TGCGCCAGCAGCCAAGCCCCGGGACAGGGGGCCGTTGAGCAGTTCTTC. It is translated as CASSQAPGQGAVEQFF.

This clonotype showed up just once. V gene TRBV7-2 combines with J gene TRBJ2-7; D gene uncertain. The V end lost 3 bases, the J end lost 7 bases, and 10 bases lay between the germline ends. The germline gives CDR1 SGHTA, CDR2 FQGNSA. The CDR3 runs 12 residues. CDR3: CASSFPPGEQYF. As DNA, the CDR3 is TGTGCCAGCAGCTTCCCCCCCGGGGAGCAGTACTTC.

CDR3 sequence: CASSYGAGAGNTIYF. In nucleotides, the CDR3 is TGTGCCAGCAGTTATGGGGCAGGGGCTGGAAACACCATATATTTT. V is TRBV28 and J is TRBJ1-3; weak D call: TRBD1 (6 bases). The CDR3 is made up of 15 amino acids. Trimming removed 4 bases from V and 2 bases from J, with 12 bases in between. The germline V gene encodes CDR1 MDHEN and CDR2 SYDVKM.

The chain has TRBV6-2 or TRBV6-3 and TRBJ1-1, with a weak D call TRBD1 (5 bases). The ends were cut back, 5 bases at V and 6 bases at J, with 19 bases in the middle. The V gene's germline CDR1 is MNHEY and CDR2 SVGEGT. This CDR3 spans 15 amino acids. CDR3 amino acids: CASSETASRVSEAFF. CDR3 nucleotides: TGTGCCAGCAGTGAGACAGCCTCACGCGTCTCTGAAGCTTTCTTT.

V and J are TRBV20-1 and TRBJ2-1; tentatively, D is TRBD1 or TRBD2 (5 bases each). CDR3 length: 14 amino acids. Germline assignment: CDR1 DFQATT and CDR2 SNEGSKA (reference sequence). Trimming cost V 2 bases and J 4 bases, with 12 bases left between them. This chain's CDR3 is CSARSGRYYNEQFF. Written as DNA, the CDR3 is TGCAGTGCTAGATCGGGGCGATATTACAATGAGCAGTTCTTC.

This clonotype was seen repeatedly, ten times or more. The chain has TRBV28 and TRBJ2-1; D gene uncertain. Trimming shortened V by 2 bases and J by 4 bases, and 12 bases separated the two germline ends. CDR1 and CDR2 from the germline V gene are MDHEN and SYDVKM. The CDR3 sequence is 15 residues long. The CDR3 sequence is CASSLSAAFYNEQFF. The CDR3 bases are TGTGCCAGCAGTTTAAGCGCGGCATTTTACAATGAGCAGTTCTTC.

V gene TRBV4-1 combines with J gene TRBJ2-1, with unresolved D. This CDR3 contains 13 residues. Germline values: CDR1 MGHRA, CDR2 YSYEKL. V gave up 5 bases and J gave up 10 bases, with 15 bases separating them. The CDR3 DNA follows: TGCGCCAGCAGCGTCAGCCCCGAATACGAGCAGTTCTTC. Its translation: CASSVSPEYEQFF.

The V and J genes are TRBV7-8 and TRBJ2-5, with a possible D match to TRBD2 (6 bases). CDR3 length: 14 residues. The germline gives CDR1 SGHVS, CDR2 FQNEAQ. V gave up 1 base and J gave up 4 bases, with 10 bases separating them. The CDR3 spells CASSLVLAPETQYF. As DNA, the CDR3 is TGTGCCAGCAGCTTAGTTCTAGCGCCAGAGACCCAGTACTTC.

The genes are TRBV7-9 and TRBJ2-7, with 11 positions matching TRBD2. Losses at the gene ends were 4 bases for V and 2 bases for J; bases not matched to a gene: 7. From germline, CDR1 is SEHNR and CDR2 FQNEAQ (reference sequence). The CDR3 has 16 residues. This CDR3 is CASSSDRLAGTYEQYF. DNA of the CDR3: TGTGCCAGCAGCTCCGATCGACTAGCGGGGACCTACGAGCAGTACTTC.

The chain is built from TRBV3-1 and TRBJ2-5; D perhaps matches TRBD2 (5 bases). Trimming left V 10 bases short and J 3 bases short, with 18 bases between. The germline gives CDR1 LGHDT, CDR2 YNNKEL (reference sequence). The CDR3 sequence is 14 residues long. This CDR3 is CATEEGLFKETQYF. In DNA, the CDR3 is TGTGCCACGGAAGAGGGCCTTTTTAAAGAGACCCAGTACTTC.

This clonotype appeared a few times. This chain uses TRBV28 with TRBJ2-1; TRBD2 might be the D (6 bases). Trimming shortened V by 2 bases and J by 4 bases, and 15 bases separated the two germline ends. Germline CDR1 reads MDHEN; CDR2 reads SYDVKM. This CDR3 contains 16 residues. The DNA for the CDR3 is TGTGCCAGCAGTTTAGATGTGGCGGGATCTTACAATGAGCAGTTCTTC. It specifies CASSLDVAGSYNEQFF. Complete variable domain (other parts from reference TRBV28 and TRBJ2-1): DVKVTQSSRYLVKRTGEKVFLECVQDMDHENMFWYRQDPGLGLRLIYFSYDVKMKEKGDIPEGYSVSREKKERFSLILESASTNQTSMYLCASSLDVAGSYNEQFFGPGTRLTVL.